The present T cell receptor (beta chain) was sequenced within a study of metastatic and nonmetastatic thyroid tumors. Study in general: Repertoires were compared across blood and tumor or nodule tissue from malignant and benign thyroid patients.

General study findings and limits: Significantly greater TCR beta diversity was reportedly found in malignant thyroid tumors than in benign nodules (in blood and tumor).

Until they underwent thyroid surgery, no patient had received any treatment. Authors' analysis steps: It was from CDR3 differences across clinicopathological groups that a distant-metastasis classifier for papillary thyroid cancer was built. TCRdb reprocessed the PCR reads via MiXCR. For this entry, the V and J calls and clone size follow TCRdb and not the study's own pipeline. Of around 20,000 clones in the sample, 15% to 17% were seen once. This CDR3 region has 15 residues. Germline CDR1 SGHTA, CDR2 FQGNSA. V was cut by 0 bases and J by 2 bases, with 11 bases left in between. This clone was observed at least ten times. The antigen is undetermined.

This TCR came from a female donor with papillary thyroid cancer or a benign thyroid nodule (not recorded which). Some clones in this sample may be carry-over from other donors' samples. The sample was blood. This chain uses TRBV7-2 with TRBJ2-7, with D perhaps matching TRBD2 (5 bases). The CDR3 DNA reads TGTGCCAGCAGCTTAGCCGGGGTGGGGACCTACGAGCAGTACTTC. This encodes CASSLAGVGTYEQYF.